Listed here are 12 T cell receptor beta chains from one sample, sequenced in a study of CD8+CD57+ T cells in acquired aplastic anemia. The TCR beta profiling, which covered VDJ combination and CDR3 sequence, was carried out using genomic DNA as the template. TCRdb reprocessed the reads via MiXCR and lists one record per CDR3 protein. Here the sample spans about 160,000 distinct CDR3 sequences, around half being singletons. Previously, flow cytometry had revealed CD8+CD57+ cell expansion in the patients chosen for sequencing. Sequencing was carried out using sorted CD4+, CD8+, or CD8+CD57+ T cells (not recorded which) from PBMCs. All receptors come from a human donor with aplastic anemia.

This clonotype appeared a few times. V gene TRBV19 combines with J gene TRBJ2-1, with D maybe TRBD1 (6 bases). This CDR3 region has 14 residues. Germline V gene data show CDR1 as LNHDA and CDR2 as SQIVND (reference sequence). The V end was cut by 5 bases, the J end by 9 bases, with 17 bases between. CDR3 coding DNA: TGTGCCAGTAGTGAAAACAGGGACCAACGTGAGCAGTTCTTC. The encoded protein is CASSENRDQREQFF.

This clonotype was observed a single time. In nucleotides, the CDR3 is TGTGCCAGCAGACTAGCGGGGGCCACAGATACGCAGTATTTT. Its protein is CASRLAGATDTQYF. This chain joins TRBV25-1 and TRBJ2-3, with 11 bases fitting TRBD2. The junction had 1 base not matched to a gene; V was cut back by 6 bases and J by 2 bases. From germline, CDR1 is MGHDK and CDR2 SYGVNS. This CDR3 region has 14 residues.

This chain joins TRBV6-2 or TRBV6-3 and TRBJ2-7; the match to TRBD2 covers 7 bases. V shed 0 bases and J 2 bases; nucleotides not matched to a gene: 7. CDR1 and CDR2 from the germline V gene are MNHEY and SVGEGT. The CDR3 is made up of 16 amino acids. As DNA, the CDR3 is TGTGCCAGCAGTTACTCAAGTGCTAGCGGAACCTACGAGCAGTACTTC. This translates into CASSYSSASGTYEQYF.

The chain recombines TRBV19 with TRBJ2-1, with D possibly matching TRBD2 (6 bases). Deletions cut 3 bases from V and 7 bases from J, with 16 bases between. The CDR3 spans 15 residues. Germline V lookup: CDR1 LNHDA, CDR2 SQIVND (reference sequence). The CDR3 protein is CASSMLTVGGNEQFF. CDR3 nucleotides: TGTGCCAGTAGTATGTTAACTGTTGGGGGGAATGAGCAGTTCTTC.

The chain combines TRBV7-9 with TRBJ2-5; TRBD1 is a possible D gene (6 bases). Germline CDR1 reads SEHNR; CDR2 reads FQNEAQ (reference sequence). The ends were cut back, 1 base at V and 3 bases at J, with 9 bases in the middle. The CDR3 extends over 14 amino acids. CDR3 nucleotide sequence: TGTGCCAGCAGCTTAGGGGGGCCTGAAGAGACCCAGTACTTC. This gives the protein CASSLGGPEETQYF.

This chain joins TRBV10-3 and TRBJ1-6; D is unresolved. Germline lookup yields CDR1 ENHRY and CDR2 SYGVKD. V lost 8 bases, J lost 5 bases, and 10 bases lay in between. The CDR3 is 13 residues long. This chain's CDR3 is CAIGGRDNSPLHF. Here the CDR3 DNA reads TGTGCCATCGGCGGCAGAGATAATTCACCCCTCCACTTT.

In this sample, this clonotype turned up many times. The chain couples TRBV15 to TRBJ2-7; D is unclear. V lost 9 bases, J lost 3 bases, and 15 bases lay in between. Germline V lookup: CDR1 LNHNV, CDR2 YYDKDF (reference sequence). This CDR3 has 13 amino acids. This CDR3 reads CATSDFSVYEQYF. CDR3 DNA sequence: TGTGCCACGTCCGACTTTAGTGTCTACGAGCAGTACTTC.

The genes are TRBV20-1 and TRBJ2-5; D gene uncertain. Trimming shortened V by 6 bases and J by 4 bases, and 21 bases separated the two germline ends. The CDR3 sequence is 15 residues long. Germline V lookup: CDR1 DFQATT, CDR2 SNEGSKA (reference sequence). CDR3 in amino acids: CSAAPLVAGAETQYF. The CDR3 DNA sequence: TGCAGTGCCGCCCCTCTGGTCGCAGGAGCAGAGACCCAGTACTTC.

V and J are TRBV2 and TRBJ1-5; maybe TRBD1 (6 bases). In germline, CDR1 is SNHLY, CDR2 FYNNEI. V gave up 7 bases and J gave up 7 bases, with 14 bases separating them. The CDR3 length is 13 residues. The CDR3 spells CASNRVNSQPQHF. The DNA of the CDR3 is TGTGCCAGCAACAGGGTGAATAGCCAGCCCCAGCATTTT.

This clonotype occurred many times. The chain couples TRBV10-2 to TRBJ2-2; TRBD1 is a possible D gene (6 bases). Per germline, CDR1 WSHSY and CDR2 SAAADI. The CDR3 has 14 residues. Trimming took off 6 bases at V and 7 bases at J, with 15 bases between the two ends. The CDR3 nucleotides are TGCGCCAGCAGCTGGGGGCCCCAATACGGGGAGCTGTTTTTT. It encodes CASSWGPQYGELFF.

The rearrangement links TRBV10-3 to TRBJ2-3, with 8 bases that match TRBD1. Trimming at V came to 2 bases and at J to 5 bases, leaving 3 bases not matched to a gene. The CDR3 is 14 residues long. Germline V gene lookup returns CDR1 ENHRY and CDR2 SYGVKD. CDR3 amino acids: CAISEDRGGDTQYF. In DNA form, the CDR3 reads TGTGCCATCAGTGAGGACAGGGGAGGAGATACGCAGTATTTT.

A word on this clonotype: The junction shows a germline mismatch at one end, possibly a read error. V is TRBV7-8 and J is TRBJ1-6; 9 nucleotides line up with TRBD1. The V gene's germline CDR1 is SGHVS and CDR2 FQNEAQ. The CDR3 runs 17 residues. CDR3 loop: CASSKEQGAIYNSPLHF. The DNA for the CDR3 is TGTGCCAGCAGCAAGGAACAGGGGGCAATCTATAACTCACCCCTCCACTTT.